Shown below are 10 T cell receptor beta chains from a single sample sequenced in a study of T cell changes during pregnancy in multiple sclerosis. Generated by immunoSEQ multiplex PCR, the TCRdb table keeps only in-frame clones and is missing some. The sample consists of about 32,000 clones, 75% to 95% of them appearing once. The sequencing used CD8+ T cells from peripheral blood mononuclear cells, collected in the second trimester of pregnancy. Source of these receptors: a female donor in good health, enrolled as a control in a pregnancy study.

The gene calls are TRBV30 and TRBJ2-7; D not certain. Germline V gives CDR1 GTSNPN, CDR2 SVGIG (reference sequence). The CDR3 consists of 12 residues. Trimming stripped 0 bases from V and 0 bases from J, with 3 bases between. The CDR3 coding sequence is TGTGCCTGGAGTGTAGCCTCCTACGAGCAGTACTTC. Translation: CAWSVASYEQYF.

This chain connects TRBV5-4 to TRBJ1-4; 7 bases align to TRBD1. The length of the CDR3 is 15 residues. Germline CDR1 reads SGHNT; CDR2 reads YYREEE (reference sequence). Unmatched junction bases numbered 4, after V lost 5 bases and J lost 0 bases. The CDR3 nucleotides are TGTGCCAGCAGACCCCAGGGGGCAACTAATGAAAAACTGTTTTTT. Translation gives CASRPQGATNEKLFF.

CDR3 nucleotide sequence: TGTGCTAGTACAGGGGGACTTCAGCCCCAGCATTTT. Protein sequence: CASTGGLQPQHF. The chain combines TRBV12-5 with TRBJ1-5, with TRBD1 identical over 8 bases. Germline V gene lookup returns CDR1 LGHNT and CDR2 FRNRAP. The CDR3 sequence is 12 residues long. V shed 8 bases, J shed 6 bases, and the junction held 3 bases outside the gene matches.

This clone was counted a single time. The genes are TRBV27 and TRBJ2-1, with D tentatively TRBD1 (6 bases). Trimming cost V 6 bases and J 3 bases, with 15 bases left between them. The CDR3 has 15 residues. Germline loops: CDR1 MNHEY, CDR2 SMNVEV (reference sequence). This chain's CDR3 is CASSLQGRFYNEQFF. The CDR3 nucleotides read TGTGCCAGCAGCCTACAGGGCAGGTTCTACAATGAGCAGTTCTTC.

The chain couples TRBV14 to TRBJ2-7; tentative D call: TRBD1 (5 bases). V lost 4 bases and J 1 base, leaving 8 bases between the germline ends. The CDR3 contains 13 residues. From germline, CDR1 is SGHDN and CDR2 FVKESK. CDR3 nucleotide sequence: TGTGCCAGCAGCCCCCAGGGATCCTACGAGCAGTACTTC. Amino acid sequence: CASSPQGSYEQYF.

V and J are TRBV10-3 and TRBJ1-2; 12 bases are a match to TRBD1. The CDR3 runs to 14 residues. Germline CDR1 and CDR2: ENHRY and SYGVKD. V was pared by 7 bases and J by 3 bases, with 3 bases of the junction left unmatched. The CDR3: CAIMGTGGHYGYTF. Here the CDR3 DNA reads TGTGCCATCATGGGGACAGGGGGCCACTATGGCTACACCTTC.

The V and J genes are TRBV7-9 and TRBJ2-5; tentative D call: TRBD1 (5 bases). CDR3 size: 13 residues. V was shortened by 8 bases and J by 4 bases, with 14 bases between the two germline ends. Germline V gene lookup returns CDR1 SEHNR and CDR2 FQNEAQ (reference sequence). CDR3 loop: CASVWGGRETQYF. The CDR3 DNA reads TGTGCCAGCGTGTGGGGCGGAAGAGAGACCCAGTACTTC.

V usage is TRBV19 and J usage is TRBJ1-6; 7 bases match TRBD1. The CDR3 is 15 amino acids. Germline V CDR1 and CDR2: LNHDA, SQIVND (reference sequence). V shed 5 bases and J 10 bases; nucleotides not matched to a gene: 11. The CDR3: CASSAAQGGGSPLHF. CDR3 coding DNA: TGTGCCAGTAGTGCGGCCCAGGGGGGCGGCTCACCCCTCCACTTT.

This clone has only one observation. The rearrangement links TRBV4-3 to TRBJ2-7; TRBD2 agrees at 8 bases. This CDR3 contains 17 residues. The germline V gene has CDR1 LGHNA and CDR2 YSLEER. With V trimmed by 5 bases and J by 1 base, 13 bases remained unmatched. CDR3 DNA: TGCGCCAGCAGCAACCTACTAAGCGGGGGACCATCCTACGAGCAGTACTTC. As protein: CASSNLLSGGPSYEQYF.

The V gene is TRBV7-9, the J gene TRBJ2-3; tentatively, D is TRBD1 (5 bases). V lost 11 bases, J lost 0 bases, and 18 bases lay in between. There are 15 residues in the CDR3. Germline V lookup: CDR1 SEHNR, CDR2 FQNEAQ (reference sequence). The CDR3 reads CACLGGASSTDTQYF. DNA of the CDR3: TGTGCCTGCCTTGGTGGGGCTTCTAGCACAGATACGCAGTATTTT.